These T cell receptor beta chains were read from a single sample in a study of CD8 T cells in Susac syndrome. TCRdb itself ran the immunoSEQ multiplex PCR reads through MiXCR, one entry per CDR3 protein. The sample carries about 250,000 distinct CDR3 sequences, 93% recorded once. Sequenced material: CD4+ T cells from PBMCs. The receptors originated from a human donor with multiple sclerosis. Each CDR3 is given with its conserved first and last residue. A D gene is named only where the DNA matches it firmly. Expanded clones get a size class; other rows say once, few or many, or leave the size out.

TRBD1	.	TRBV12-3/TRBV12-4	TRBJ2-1	TGTGCCAGCAGTTTAGAATCGGGACAGGGGTACAATGAGCAGTTCTTC	CASSLESGQGYNEQFF
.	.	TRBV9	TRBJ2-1	TGTGCCAGCAGCGTAGAGGCGAGCTCCTACAATGAGCAGTTCTTC	CASSVEASSYNEQFF
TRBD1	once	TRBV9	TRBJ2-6	TGTGCCAGCAGCGTAGAAGGGGGCGCTGGGGCCAACGTCCTGACTTTC	CASSVEGGAGANVLTF
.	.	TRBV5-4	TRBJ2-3	TGTGCCAGCAGCTTGCCCTACTTGGGGCGCGAACCTAGCACAGATACGCAGTATTTT	CASSLPYLGREPSTDTQYF
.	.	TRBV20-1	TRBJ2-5	TGCAGTACTTCGCAAGAGACCCAGTACTTC	CSTSQETQYF
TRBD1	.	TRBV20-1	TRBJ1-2	TGCAGTGCTAGCGTGGGACAGGGATATGGCTACACCTTC	CSASVGQGYGYTF
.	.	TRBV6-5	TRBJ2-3	TGTGCCAGCAGTCGCGGTTCGGACGCAGATACGCAGTATTTT	CASSRGSDADTQYF
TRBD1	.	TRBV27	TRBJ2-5	TGTGCCAGCAGTCCCCAGGGGGCGTGGAAGACCCAGTACTTC	CASSPQGAWKTQYF
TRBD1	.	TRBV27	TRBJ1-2	TGTGCCAGCAGTCCCGGGGACAGGTTTAACTATGGCTACACCTTC	CASSPGDRFNYGYTF
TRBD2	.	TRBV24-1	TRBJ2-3	TGTGCCACCGGCAGCGCGGGACTAGAAGTCACAGATACGCAGTATTTT	CATGSAGLEVTDTQYF